Below, one T cell receptor beta chain is given with its context. The data derive from a study of blood T cells in healthy people across ages. Combining a sample-barcoded 5' primer with a J-beta primer mix, a second PCR ran for 7 to 11 cycles. One entry per CDR3 protein, called by TCRdb with MiXCR from the 5' RACE reads. Of under 850,000 distinct CDR3 sequences in the sample, 30% to 45% were seen once. This CDR3 spans 14 amino acids. Germline V gives CDR1 SGHDT, CDR2 YYEEEE. J gave up 6 bases and V 2 bases, and 6 bases lay outside the gene matches. Sequencing input: blood. This receptor was identified in a man younger than 35 in good health. V and J are TRBV5-6 and TRBJ1-1; 8 nucleotides match TRBD1. The chain's CDR3 is CASSFTDRDAEAFF. Here the CDR3 DNA reads TGTGCCAGCAGCTTCACGGACAGGGATGCTGAAGCTTTCTTT. Full variable domain (rest looked up from reference TRBV5-6 and TRBJ1-1): DAGVTQSPTHLIKTRGQQVTLRCSPKSGHDTVSWYQQALGQGPQFIFQYYEEEERQRGNFPDRFSGHQFPNYSSELNVNALLLGDSALYLCASSFTDRDAEAFFGQGTRLTVV.